These 17 T cell receptor beta chains came from one sample sequenced in a study of blood T cell repertoires in COVID-19. Generated by immunoSEQ multiplex PCR, the TCRdb table keeps only in-frame clones and is missing some. The table has a few hundred thousand clones, approximately 83% seen once; the top ten hold 1.5% to 2%. Sequences were obtained from PBMCs or T cells enriched from blood (not recorded which). These receptor sequences come from a woman aged 45-60 years who had recovered from COVID-19.

The CDR3 here is CASSLDTLYGYTF. The CDR3 nucleotides are TGTGCCAGCAGCCTCGACACCCTCTATGGCTACACCTTC. The gene calls are TRBV14 and TRBJ1-2; D gene ambiguous. CDR1 SGHDN and CDR2 FVKESK come from the germline V gene. There are 13 residues in the CDR3. Trimming cost V 4 bases and J 4 bases, with 10 bases left between them.

The rearrangement joins TRBV5-1 to TRBJ1-3; D gene uncertain. CDR3 length: 14 amino acids. V lost 0 bases to trimming and J lost 3 bases, with 7 bases between them. The V gene's germline CDR1 is SGHRS and CDR2 YFSETQ. CDR3 protein: CASSLAPGGNTIYF. DNA for the CDR3: TGCGCCAGCAGCTTGGCCCCGGGTGGAAACACCATATATTTT.

The chain joins TRBV9 to TRBJ2-5; D might be TRBD1 (6 bases). The CDR3 has 14 amino acids. The V gene lost 4 bases and the J gene lost 0 bases, with 10 bases spanning the gap. Germline V gene sequence: CDR1 SGDLS, CDR2 YYNGEE. The CDR3 region is CASSPGVDQETQYF. The CDR3 DNA follows: TGTGCCAGCAGCCCAGGGGTTGACCAAGAGACCCAGTACTTC.

The V and J genes are TRBV24-1 and TRBJ2-1; no reliable D call. Germline-derived CDR1 and CDR2 are KGHDR and SFDVKD. The CDR3 spans 13 residues. Deletions cut 4 bases from V and 5 bases from J, with 8 bases between. DNA of the CDR3: TGTGCCACCAGTGACCGGAGAAACAATGAGCAGTTCTTC. This codes for CATSDRRNNEQFF.

The rearrangement joins TRBV7-2 to TRBJ2-7; tentative D call: TRBD1 (7 bases). Trimming cost V 5 bases and J 3 bases, with 17 bases left between them. The CDR3 sequence is 15 residues long. Germline V lookup: CDR1 SGHTA, CDR2 FQGNSA. CDR3 DNA: TGTGCCAGCAGCCCGCCGGGGGCAGGGGGCTACGAGCAGTACTTC. This codes for CASSPPGAGGYEQYF. Full variable domain (rest looked up from reference TRBV7-2 and TRBJ2-7): GAGVSQSPSNKVTEKGKDVELRCDPISGHTALYWYRQSLGQGLEFLIYFQGNSAPDKSGLPSDRFSAERTGGSVSTLTIQRTQQEDSAVYLCASSPPGAGGYEQYFGPGTRLTVT.

The rearrangement uses TRBV12-3 or TRBV12-4 and TRBJ2-7; possible D gene TRBD2, 6 bases. Deletions cut 6 bases from V and 5 bases from J, with 14 bases between. This CDR3 spans 13 amino acids. The CDR3 is CASRRPGVNEQYF. The CDR3, as DNA: TGTGCCAGCAGGAGGCCGGGGGTGAACGAGCAGTACTTC.

The chain is built from TRBV6-5 and TRBJ2-7; 9 nucleotides align to TRBD1. Germline assignment: CDR1 MNHEY and CDR2 SVGAGI. This CDR3 spans 14 amino acids. V was pared by 7 bases and J by 8 bases, with 12 bases of the junction left unmatched. The CDR3 DNA is TGTGCCAGCAAGGCCAGGGACAGGGCGATAAAGCAGTACTTC. Protein: CASKARDRAIKQYF.

This clone was counted once. This chain joins TRBV15 and TRBJ2-7; TRBD2 might be the D (7 bases). V was clipped by 0 bases and J by 5 bases, with 14 bases between them. The CDR3 totals 15 residues. CDR1 and CDR2 from the germline V gene are LNHNV and YYDKDF (reference sequence). CDR3 region: CATSRDLRGGNEQYF. CDR3 coding DNA: TGTGCCACCAGCAGAGATCTTAGGGGGGGAAACGAGCAGTACTTC.

The J gene is TRBJ2-2, the V gene TRBV5-1; 13 bases agree with TRBD2. Per germline, CDR1 SGHRS and CDR2 YFSETQ. Trimming took 0 bases from V and 6 from J; bases not matched to a gene: 2. The CDR3 has 16 amino acids. The DNA for the CDR3 is TGCGCCAGCAGCTTGGGGACTAGCGGGAGTCCCGGGGAGCTGTTTTTT. Protein: CASSLGTSGSPGELFF.

The CDR3 loop is CASSSPGLAGGEQFF. The CDR3 DNA reads as TGTGCCAGCAGCTCTCCGGGACTAGCGGGAGGTGAGCAGTTCTTC. The chain joins TRBV7-3 to TRBJ2-1; 15 bases are a match to TRBD2. In germline, CDR1 is SGHTA, CDR2 FQGTGA. Losses at the gene ends were 4 bases for V and 9 bases for J; bases not matched to a gene: 4. This CDR3 spans 15 amino acids.

The rearrangement links TRBV7-3 to TRBJ2-1, with TRBD2 matching 16 bases. Trimming took 5 bases from V and 0 from J; bases not matched to a gene: 7. The CDR3 runs 19 residues. Germline V CDR1 and CDR2: SGHTA, FQGTGA. CDR3 bases: TGTGCCAGCAGCCCCGCCGGGACTAGCGGGAGGGCCTCCTACAATGAGCAGTTCTTC. It codes for CASSPAGTSGRASYNEQFF. Full variable domain (remainder filled in from reference TRBV7-3 and TRBJ2-1): GAGVSQTPSNKVTEKGKYVELRCDPISGHTALYWYRQSLGQGPEFLIYFQGTGAADDSGLPNDRFFAVRPEGSVSTLKIQRTERGDSAVYLCASSPAGTSGRASYNEQFFGPGTRLTVL.

This chain links TRBV4-2 with TRBJ2-3, with 8 bases identical to TRBD2. This CDR3 is 17 amino acids long. Germline values: CDR1 LGHNA, CDR2 YNFKEQ. The V segment lost 7 bases and the J segment 3 bases; nucleotides outside the gene matches: 15. This CDR3 is CASTPLEREIGTDTQYF. In DNA, the CDR3 is TGTGCCAGCACCCCCCTCGAGCGGGAGATTGGTACAGATACGCAGTATTTT.

This clone was seen just once. The chain uses TRBV5-5 and TRBJ2-7; D is unresolved. Germline CDR1 and CDR2: SGHKS and YYEKEE (reference sequence). The CDR3 sequence is 13 residues long. The V gene lost 0 bases and the J gene lost 0 bases, with 4 bases spanning the gap. CDR3: CASSLALSYEQYF. The CDR3 coding sequence is TGTGCCAGCAGCTTGGCCCTCTCCTACGAGCAGTACTTC. The complete variable domain, with remaining parts taken from reference TRBV5-5 and TRBJ2-7, reads DAGVTQSPTHLIKTRGQQVTLRCSPISGHKSVSWYQQVLGQGPQFIFQYYEKEERGRGNFPDRFSARQFPNYSSELNVNALLLGDSALYLCASSLALSYEQYFGPGTRLTVT.

V and J are TRBV28 and TRBJ2-2, with a tentative D call TRBD2 (5 bases). Trimming cost V 8 bases and J 2 bases, with 12 bases left between them. This CDR3 region has 14 residues. Germline CDR1 and CDR2: MDHEN and SYDVKM. Written as DNA, the CDR3 is TGTGCCAGCGGGCTAGACTATAACACCGGGGAGCTGTTTTTT. Translating gives CASGLDYNTGELFF.

The chain has TRBV7-3 and TRBJ2-7; TRBD2 might be the D (6 bases). Trimming stripped 1 base from V and 3 bases from J, with 13 bases between. Germline loops: CDR1 SGHTA, CDR2 FQGTGA. CDR3 length: 15 amino acids. The CDR3 DNA reads as TGTGCCAGCAGCTTAATGGCCGGGAGTCTCTACGAGCAGTACTTC. Its protein product is CASSLMAGSLYEQYF. The whole variable domain, filled in from reference TRBV7-3 and TRBJ2-7, reads GAGVSQTPSNKVTEKGKYVELRCDPISGHTALYWYRQSLGQGPEFLIYFQGTGAADDSGLPNDRFFAVRPEGSVSTLKIQRTERGDSAVYLCASSLMAGSLYEQYFGPGTRLTVT.

The chain uses TRBV28 and TRBJ1-6, with D maybe TRBD1 (6 bases). CDR1 is MDHEN, CDR2 SYDVKM, per germline. The CDR3 contains 13 residues. Trimming pared 6 bases from V and 7 bases from J, leaving 10 bases between. DNA of the CDR3: TGTGCCAGCAGGCGACAGGAAAATTCACCCCTCCACTTT. It translates to CASRRQENSPLHF.

This chain links TRBV28 with TRBJ1-1; 8 nucleotides match TRBD1. From germline, CDR1 is MDHEN and CDR2 SYDVKM. The V segment lost 6 bases and the J segment 5 bases; nucleotides outside the gene matches: 8. This CDR3 contains 14 residues. The CDR3 loop is CASRSTGGRTEAFF. The CDR3 bases are TGTGCCAGCAGATCAACAGGGGGGCGGACTGAAGCTTTCTTT.